This T cell receptor (beta chain) is drawn from a study of a mutant IDH1 vaccine in newly diagnosed glioma. Study summary: In weeks 1, 3, 5, 7, 11, 15, 19 and 23, patients were immunized, eight times in all. Patients got their first vaccination 4-6 weeks after radiotherapy alone, or with temozolomide cycles. Sex among treated patients split around 60% male, about 40% female; mean age was about 40 years.

Time point indicated: week 5, during vaccination. A 20-mer mutant IDH1 peptide at 300 ug was injected subcutaneously with topical imiquimod. Donor diagnoses consisted of new WHO grade 3 or 4 IDH1-mutant, ATRX-lost astrocytomas. The germline V gene encodes CDR1 SEHNR and CDR2 FQNEAQ (reference sequence). The J segment lost 0 bases and the V segment lost 3 bases, leaving 6 bases of the junction unmatched. The CDR3 has 17 amino acids. Worth noting for this clone: What it binds is unknown.

Clones were sequenced by immunoSEQ multiplex PCR, and TCRdb holds only the in-frame ones, with some missing. The profile covers some 36,000 clones, with about four fifths appearing a single time and about 12% taken by the ten largest. The source of this sequence is a man between 50 and 59 years old with glioma. The sequences come from PBMCs, collected from a glioma patient whose treatment included an IDH1 peptide vaccine. This chain connects TRBV7-9 to TRBJ2-1, with 9 positions matching TRBD2. CDR3 coding DNA: TGTGCCAGCAGCTTCCCGAATAGCGGGAGCTCCTACAATGAGCAGTTCTTC. Protein sequence: CASSFPNSGSSYNEQFF.